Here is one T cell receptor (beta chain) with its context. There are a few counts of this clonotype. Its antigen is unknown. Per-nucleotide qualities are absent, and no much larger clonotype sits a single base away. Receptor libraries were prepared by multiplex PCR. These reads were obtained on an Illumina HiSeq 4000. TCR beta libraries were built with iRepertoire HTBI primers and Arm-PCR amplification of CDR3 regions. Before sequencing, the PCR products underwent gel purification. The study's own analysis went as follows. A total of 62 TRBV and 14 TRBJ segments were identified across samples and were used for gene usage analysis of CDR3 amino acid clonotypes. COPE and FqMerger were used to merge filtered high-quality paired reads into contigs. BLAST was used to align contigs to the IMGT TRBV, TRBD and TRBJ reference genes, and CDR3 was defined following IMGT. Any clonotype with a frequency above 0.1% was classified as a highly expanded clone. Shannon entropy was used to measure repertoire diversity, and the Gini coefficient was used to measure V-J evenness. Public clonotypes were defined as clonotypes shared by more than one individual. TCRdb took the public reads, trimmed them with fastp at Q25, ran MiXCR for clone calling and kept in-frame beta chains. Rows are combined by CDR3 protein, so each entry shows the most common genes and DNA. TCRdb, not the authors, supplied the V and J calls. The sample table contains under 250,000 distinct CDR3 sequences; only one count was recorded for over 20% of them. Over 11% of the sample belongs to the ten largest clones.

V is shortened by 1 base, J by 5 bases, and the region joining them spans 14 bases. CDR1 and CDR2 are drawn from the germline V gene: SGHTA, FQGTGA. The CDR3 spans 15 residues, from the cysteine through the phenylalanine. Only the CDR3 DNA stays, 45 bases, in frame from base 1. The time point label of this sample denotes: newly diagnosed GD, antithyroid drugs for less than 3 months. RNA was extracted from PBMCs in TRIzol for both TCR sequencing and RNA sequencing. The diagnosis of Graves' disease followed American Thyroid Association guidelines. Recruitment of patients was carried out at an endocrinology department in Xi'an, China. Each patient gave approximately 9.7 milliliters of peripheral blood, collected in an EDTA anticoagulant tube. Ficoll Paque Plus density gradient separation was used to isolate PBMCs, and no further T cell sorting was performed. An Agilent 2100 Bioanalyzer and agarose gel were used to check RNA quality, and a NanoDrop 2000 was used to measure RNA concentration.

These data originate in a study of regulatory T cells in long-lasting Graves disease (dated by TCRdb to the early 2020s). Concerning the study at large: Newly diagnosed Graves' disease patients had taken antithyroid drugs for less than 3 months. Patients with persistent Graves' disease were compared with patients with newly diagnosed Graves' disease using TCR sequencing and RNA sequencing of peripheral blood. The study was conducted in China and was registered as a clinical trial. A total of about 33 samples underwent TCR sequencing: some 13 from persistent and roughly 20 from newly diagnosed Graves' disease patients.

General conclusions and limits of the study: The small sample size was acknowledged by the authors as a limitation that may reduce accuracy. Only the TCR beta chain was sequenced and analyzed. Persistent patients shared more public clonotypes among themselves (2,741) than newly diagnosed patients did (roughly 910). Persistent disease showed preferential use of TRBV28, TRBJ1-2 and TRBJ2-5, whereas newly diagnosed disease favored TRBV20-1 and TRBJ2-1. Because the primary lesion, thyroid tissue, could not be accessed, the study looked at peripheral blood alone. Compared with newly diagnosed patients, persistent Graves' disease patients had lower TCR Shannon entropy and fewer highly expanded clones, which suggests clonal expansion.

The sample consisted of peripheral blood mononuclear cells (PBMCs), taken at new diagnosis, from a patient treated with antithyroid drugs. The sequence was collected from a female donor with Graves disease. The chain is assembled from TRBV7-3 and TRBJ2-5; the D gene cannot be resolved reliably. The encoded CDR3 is CASSLSTLHGETQYF. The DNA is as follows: TGTGCCAGCAGCTTAAGTACCCTTCACGGGGAGACCCAGTACTTC.